The 26 T cell receptor beta chains given below trace back to one sample, sequenced in a study of CD8 T cells in Susac syndrome. The RNA input was about 0.45 to 1 ug, and it was reverse transcribed with random hexamers. Using its own MiXCR run on the immunoSEQ multiplex PCR reads, TCRdb lists one record per CDR3 protein. The sample has more than 200,000 distinct CDR3 sequences; around nine tenths are singletons. The material sequenced was CD8+ T cells from PBMCs. All receptors come from a human donor with multiple sclerosis.

The V and J genes are TRBV7-9 and TRBJ2-5; possibly TRBD2 for D (6 bases). This CDR3 contains 15 residues. The germline V gene encodes CDR1 SEHNR and CDR2 FQNEAQ (reference sequence). V was cut by 1 base and J by 5 bases, with 14 bases left in between. For the CDR3, the DNA is TGTGCCAGCAGCTTAGAGGTTGGGGGGTTGGAGACCCAGTACTTC. This gives the protein CASSLEVGGLETQYF.

The chain recombines TRBV29-1 with TRBJ2-7; 8 nucleotides agree with TRBD1. Germline assignment: CDR1 SQVTM and CDR2 ANQGSEA. Trimming removed 7 bases from V and 4 bases from J; junction bases left unmatched: 6. This CDR3 comprises 12 residues. The chain's CDR3 is CSAADRGYEQYF. The CDR3 bases are TGCAGCGCCGCTGACAGGGGTTACGAGCAGTACTTC.

This chain links TRBV30 with TRBJ2-3; D gene unclear. V lost 0 bases to trimming and J lost 4 bases, with 11 bases between them. The CDR3 extends over 14 amino acids. Germline V lookup: CDR1 GTSNPN, CDR2 SVGIG (reference sequence). CDR3 nucleotides: TGTGCCTGGAGTGTAACCAGGAGATCAGATACGCAGTATTTT. Its protein is CAWSVTRRSDTQYF.

The chain carries TRBV3-1 and TRBJ1-2; a weak D match, TRBD1 (6 bases). The CDR3 spans 16 residues. Deletions cut 1 base from V and 7 bases from J, with 19 bases between. Germline V gene lookup returns CDR1 LGHDT and CDR2 YNNKEL (reference sequence). The chain's CDR3 is CASSQVPHLPGAGYTF. The CDR3 nucleotides are TGTGCCAGCAGCCAAGTCCCCCACTTACCAGGGGCTGGCTACACCTTC.

This clonotype was seen just once. This chain connects TRBV6-2 or TRBV6-3 to TRBJ1-1, with a tentative D call TRBD1 (6 bases). Between the trimmed V and J ends, which lost 7 bases and 7 bases, there was a span of 16 bases. The CDR3 spans 13 residues. Germline CDR1 and CDR2: MNHEY and SVGEGT. The CDR3 reads CASNHREESEAFF. The CDR3 DNA follows: TGTGCCAGCAACCACAGGGAAGAAAGTGAAGCTTTCTTT.

This chain links TRBV16 with TRBJ2-5; 7 nucleotides line up with TRBD1. The ends lost 2 bases at V and 4 bases at J; junction bases unmatched: 7. The CDR3 has 15 amino acids. Germline V gives CDR1 KGHSY, CDR2 FQNENV. As DNA, the CDR3 is TGTGCCAGCAGCCAAGGCACAGGGGTAGGAGAGACCCAGTACTTC. Translating it yields CASSQGTGVGETQYF.

The rearrangement links TRBV20-1 to TRBJ1-1; no definite D call. V was pared by 6 bases and J by 4 bases, with 15 bases between. Germline values: CDR1 DFQATT, CDR2 SNEGSKA (reference sequence). The CDR3 covers 13 residues. The CDR3 nucleotides are TGCAGTGCCCTCGATGGGGAGAGCACTGAAGCTTTCTTT. Its translation: CSALDGESTEAFF.

This chain links TRBV19 with TRBJ2-5; 11 nucleotides line up with TRBD2. The germline gives CDR1 LNHDA, CDR2 SQIVND (reference sequence). V shed 3 bases and J 2 bases; nucleotides not matched to a gene: 2. The CDR3 runs 15 residues. The CDR3 loop is CASSIRLAGQETQYF. CDR3 nucleotides: TGTGCCAGTAGTATTAGACTAGCGGGACAAGAGACCCAGTACTTC.

The table lists this clonotype with a few counts. The genes are TRBV28 and TRBJ2-5; TRBD1 matches 7 bases. The CDR3 loop spans 14 amino acids. CDR1 is MDHEN, CDR2 SYDVKM, per germline. J was trimmed by 2 bases and V by 2 bases; bases with no gene match: 2. The CDR3 sequence is CASSLGTVQETQYF. The CDR3 coding sequence is TGTGCCAGCAGTTTAGGGACAGTTCAAGAGACCCAGTACTTC.

This chain connects TRBV19 to TRBJ2-7, with D perhaps given as TRBD1 or TRBD2 (5 bases each). V lost 1 base and J lost 4, with 17 bases in between. Germline loops: CDR1 LNHDA, CDR2 SQIVND (reference sequence). This CDR3 spans 16 amino acids. DNA for the CDR3: TGTGCCAGTAGTATAGCCCACCCGGGAAGGGGATACGAGCAGTACTTC. Encoded protein: CASSIAHPGRGYEQYF.

The chain employs TRBV9 and TRBJ1-1; D unresolved. This CDR3 comprises 16 residues. Between the trimmed V and J ends, which lost 0 bases and 0 bases, there was a span of 12 bases. Germline V lookup: CDR1 SGDLS, CDR2 YYNGEE. The CDR3 protein is CASSVAAELLNTEAFF. In DNA form, the CDR3 reads TGTGCCAGCAGCGTAGCGGCGGAGCTCCTGAACACTGAAGCTTTCTTT.

V usage is TRBV4-1 and J usage is TRBJ1-3; no clear D gene. V was cut by 0 bases and J by 9 bases, with 9 bases left in between. Per germline, CDR1 MGHRA and CDR2 YSYEKL. This CDR3 is 13 amino acids long. The CDR3 DNA follows: TGCGCCAGCAGCCAAGACTACAACTTCACCATATATTTT. The encoded protein is CASSQDYNFTIYF.

The chain carries TRBV7-3 and TRBJ1-1; D is uncertain. Germline V gives CDR1 SGHTA, CDR2 FQGTGA. Trimming removed 5 bases from V and 4 bases from J, with 17 bases in between. The CDR3 runs to 15 residues. The CDR3 DNA reads as TGTGCCAGCAGCCTCTCCGGCGGACGCGGCACTGAAGCTTTCTTT. Its protein is CASSLSGGRGTEAFF. Based on the CDR3 plus reference TRBV7-3 and TRBJ1-1, the full variable domain is GAGVSQTPSNKVTEKGKYVELRCDPISGHTALYWYRQSLGQGPEFLIYFQGTGAADDSGLPNDRFFAVRPEGSVSTLKIQRTERGDSAVYLCASSLSGGRGTEAFFGQGTRLTVV.

The rearrangement links TRBV13 to TRBJ2-3; D remains ambiguous. Trimming left V 5 bases short and J 2 bases short, with 14 bases between. Germline V CDR1 and CDR2: PRHDT, FYEKMQ (reference sequence). The CDR3 runs to 15 residues. CDR3 nucleotide sequence: TGTGCCAGCAGCCAGTGGCGGAACCTCACAGATACGCAGTATTTT. The encoded protein is CASSQWRNLTDTQYF.

CDR3 DNA: TGTGCCACCAGTCCATATGGCTACACCTTC. This translates into CATSPYGYTF. The rearrangement joins TRBV15 to TRBJ1-2; D is unresolved. Germline lookup yields CDR1 LNHNV and CDR2 YYDKDF (reference sequence). This CDR3 region has 10 residues. Trimming pared 6 bases from V and 5 bases from J, leaving 4 bases between.

The V and J genes are TRBV4-1 and TRBJ1-2; 7 bases are shared with TRBD1. This CDR3 has 18 residues. Trimming cost V 4 bases and J 4 bases; bases outside gene matches: 18. The germline V gene encodes CDR1 MGHRA and CDR2 YSYEKL. The CDR3 DNA follows: TGCGCCAGCAGCCCAGGGGGTCGGCGCGGGGCAGGGACCTATGGCTACACCTTC. Protein: CASSPGGRRGAGTYGYTF.

The chain couples TRBV19 to TRBJ2-7; 12 bases map to TRBD2. The CDR3 spans 15 residues. CDR1 is LNHDA and CDR2 is SQIVND in the germline V gene (reference sequence). After removal of 3 bases from V and 5 bases from J, the junction contained 5 bases not matched to a gene. The CDR3 DNA reads as TGTGCCAGTAGTATTCGACTAGCGGGAGTACACGAGCAGTACTTC. As protein: CASSIRLAGVHEQYF.

The gene calls are TRBV6-1 and TRBJ1-5; the match to TRBD1 covers 7 bases. The CDR3 runs 14 residues. CDR1 is MNHNS and CDR2 is SASEGT in the germline V gene. V shed 5 bases and J 6 bases; nucleotides not matched to a gene: 7. The CDR3 protein is CASSYQGVGQPQHF. CDR3 coding DNA: TGTGCCAGCAGTTATCAGGGGGTAGGTCAGCCCCAGCATTTT.

The count of this clonotype is one. This sequence joins TRBV7-9 and TRBJ1-2; D remains unclear. Germline V gives CDR1 SEHNR, CDR2 FQNEAQ (reference sequence). This CDR3 region has 13 residues. V lost 1 base and J lost 6, with 9 bases in between. CDR3 nucleotides: TGTGCCAGCAGCTTAGAACCGCTGGATGGCTACACCTTC. This translates into CASSLEPLDGYTF. Drawing the rest from reference TRBV7-9 and TRBJ1-2, the complete variable domain is DTGVSQNPRHKITKRGQNVTFRCDPISEHNRLYWYRQTLGQGPEFLTYFQNEAQLEKSRLLSDRFSAERPKGSFSTLEIQRTEQGDSAMYLCASSLEPLDGYTFGSGTRLTVV.

The rearrangement links TRBV5-6 to TRBJ1-4; TRBD1 agrees at 9 bases. The CDR3 runs to 16 residues. Germline CDR1 is SGHDT and CDR2 is YYEEEE. The ends lost 3 bases at V and 7 bases at J; junction bases unmatched: 10. CDR3 sequence: CASSSPSGTGSEKLFF. The CDR3 DNA is TGTGCCAGCAGCTCCCCTTCCGGGACAGGGAGTGAAAAACTGTTTTTT.

The genes are TRBV3-1 and TRBJ2-7; TRBD2 aligns across 7 bases. With V trimmed by 3 bases and J by 2 bases, 10 bases remained unmatched. From germline, CDR1 is LGHDT and CDR2 YNNKEL (reference sequence). The CDR3 is 16 residues long. The CDR3 DNA follows: TGTGCCAGCAGCCAGCCTTCGGCTAGCGGAACCTACGAGCAGTACTTC. Amino acid sequence: CASSQPSASGTYEQYF.

This chain joins TRBV19 and TRBJ2-7; 7 bases line up with TRBD1. The CDR3 has 14 amino acids. Germline CDR1 and CDR2: LNHDA and SQIVND (reference sequence). V was pared by 5 bases and J by 4 bases, with 8 bases of the junction left unmatched. Written as DNA, the CDR3 is TGTGCCAGTAGTTGGTACAGGGGAAGTTACGAGCAGTACTTC. Translating gives CASSWYRGSYEQYF.

The genes are TRBV5-6 and TRBJ2-1; D is uncertain. V was trimmed by 0 bases and J by 10 bases, leaving 11 bases between them. Germline V CDR1 and CDR2: SGHDT, YYEEEE. The CDR3 length is 13 residues. Here the CDR3 DNA reads TGTGCCAGCAGCTTGGACAGCAGACTCGAGCAGTTCTTC. Translated, it gives CASSLDSRLEQFF.

The gene calls are TRBV11-2 and TRBJ1-4; D is ambiguous. V shed 1 base and J shed 5 bases, with 8 bases lying between them. Per the germline V gene, CDR1 is SGHAT and CDR2 is FQNNGV. The CDR3 consists of 14 residues. CDR3 nucleotide sequence: TGTGCCAGCAGCTTAGCTCTCGTCAATGAAAAACTGTTTTTT. This sequence encodes CASSLALVNEKLFF.

The chain employs TRBV30 and TRBJ2-5, with 10 bases that match TRBD2. The germline CDR1 and CDR2 sequences are GTSNPN and SVGIG (reference sequence). The CDR3 consists of 15 residues. Trimming at V came to 4 bases and at J to 5 bases, leaving 10 bases not matched to a gene. The CDR3 bases are TGTGCCTGGATCACTCTAGCGGGGGACAGGGAGACCCAGTACTTC. It codes for CAWITLAGDRETQYF.

The chain joins TRBV20-1 to TRBJ1-2; 9 bases are shared with TRBD1. The CDR3 loop spans 16 amino acids. The V gene's germline CDR1 is DFQATT and CDR2 SNEGSKA (reference sequence). The V and J ends lost 0 bases and 7 bases, in that order; junction bases with no gene match: 12. CDR3 protein: CSAREHRPGQGFGYTF. The CDR3 region has the DNA TGCAGTGCTAGAGAGCACCGACCGGGACAGGGCTTTGGCTACACCTTC.